The sequence of this TCR beta chain was determined in a study of a mutant IDH1 vaccine in newly diagnosed glioma. This sample's time point: baseline, week 1 (first vaccination visit). Documented treatment: pre-vaccination baseline after standard-of-care therapy. Germline lookup yields CDR1 MNHEY and CDR2 SMNVEV (reference sequence). The ends lost 5 bases at V and 7 bases at J; junction bases unmatched: 12. The CDR3 is 16 residues long. Profiled with immunoSEQ multiplex PCR; TCRdb holds only in-frame clones, not every one. The sample consists of 30,000 or so clones, less than 90% of them appearing once.

This chain joins TRBV27 and TRBJ2-7; 12 bases are a match to TRBD1. The sequencing used PBMCs, collected from a glioma patient treated with radiotherapy, temozolomide or both. The source is a woman aged 40 to 55 with glioma. DNA of the CDR3: TGTGCCAGCAGTCCCCGCCCGGGACAGGGGGCGCGTGAGCAGTACTTC. This gives the protein CASSPRPGQGAREQYF.